The next 6 T cell receptor beta chains were all read from a single sample in a study of blood T cell repertoires in COVID-19. Produced via immunoSEQ multiplex PCR; TCRdb's table is partial and in-frame only. The table has around 360,000 clones, more than 75% seen once. Sequenced: PBMCs or T cells enriched from blood (not recorded which). The origin of the receptors is a man between 40 and 49 years old in a cohort exposed to, infected with or recovered from COVID-19 (not recorded which).

The chain has TRBV7-6 and TRBJ1-5, with TRBD1 matching over 7 bases. V gave up 5 bases and J gave up 0 bases; unmatched junction bases: 7. Germline V gene data show CDR1 as SGHVS and CDR2 as FNYEAQ. This CDR3 is 16 amino acids long. The CDR3 sequence is CASSPQGGFSNQPQHF. The CDR3 DNA reads TGTGCCAGCAGCCCTCAGGGGGGCTTTAGCAATCAGCCCCAGCATTTT.

The chain has TRBV9 and TRBJ2-2; 8 bases agree with TRBD1. V dropped 5 bases and J dropped 0; count of bases not matched to a gene: 3. CDR3 length: 15 amino acids. Per germline, CDR1 SGDLS and CDR2 YYNGEE. The CDR3 reads CASSEDRANTGELFF. The CDR3 DNA follows: TGTGCCAGCAGTGAGGACAGGGCGAACACCGGGGAGCTGTTTTTT.

This clone has a handful of counts. The chain uses TRBV27 and TRBJ2-1, with D perhaps TRBD1 (6 bases). Germline CDR1 MNHEY, CDR2 SMNVEV (reference sequence). Trimming pared 7 bases from V and 5 bases from J, leaving 15 bases between. This CDR3 is 14 amino acids long. The CDR3 protein is CASKFGQINNEQFF. Here the CDR3 DNA reads TGTGCCAGCAAATTCGGACAGATAAACAATGAGCAGTTCTTC.

This CDR3 reads CASSLRTSGGTQYF. In DNA form, the CDR3 reads TGTGCCAGCAGCTTACGGACTAGCGGGGGGACGCAGTATTTT. The chain joins TRBV7-9 to TRBJ2-3, with 14 bases lining up with TRBD2. V shed 2 bases, J shed 9 bases, and the junction held 1 base outside the gene matches. CDR1 is SEHNR and CDR2 is FQNEAQ in the germline V gene (reference sequence). The CDR3 length is 14 residues.

This chain connects TRBV5-1 to TRBJ1-1; D not certain. V lost 0 bases to trimming and J lost 3 bases, with 6 bases between them. CDR3 length: 13 amino acids. Germline CDR1 is SGHRS and CDR2 is YFSETQ. CDR3 in DNA: TGCGCCAGCAGCTTGGATGTCGACACTGAAGCTTTCTTT. Its protein product is CASSLDVDTEAFF.

The chain employs TRBV2 and TRBJ2-5; 8 bases match TRBD2. Trimming at V came to 8 bases and at J to 6 bases, leaving 8 bases not matched to a gene. This CDR3 is built from 13 residues. Germline CDR1 is SNHLY and CDR2 is FYNNEI. The CDR3 DNA reads as TGTGCCAGCGGGTCCAGCGGGAGAAAGACCCAGTACTTC. This gives the protein CASGSSGRKTQYF.